One sample yielded the 24 T cell receptor beta chains listed below, sequenced in a study of blood T cell repertoires in COVID-19. The assay was immunoSEQ multiplex PCR, and TCRdb's table has in-frame clones only and misses some. This sample has about 110,000 clones; 60% to 80% occur once, and the top ten carry around 15%. The sample taken for sequencing was peripheral blood. The receptor source for this set is a woman aged 80 or over with active or convalescent COVID-19.

The table lists this clone with a count of one. The CDR3 DNA sequence: TGCGCCAGCAGCTTGTTACTAGCGGGAGTTGGGATCTACAATGAGCAGTTCTTC. Its translation is CASSLLLAGVGIYNEQFF. The V and J genes are TRBV5-1 and TRBJ2-1; 11 bases match TRBD2. Germline CDR1 reads SGHRS; CDR2 reads YFSETQ. This CDR3 comprises 18 residues. The V and J ends lost 1 base and 3 bases, in that order; junction bases with no gene match: 9.

The rearrangement joins TRBV3-1 (or the pseudogene TRBV3-2) to TRBJ2-2; 8 bases are shared with TRBD1. Trimming took 7 bases from V and 7 from J; bases not matched to a gene: 8. The CDR3 has 14 residues. CDR1 and CDR2 from the germline V gene are LGHDT and YNNKEL (reference sequence). This CDR3 is CASNQGAAVGELFF. DNA for the CDR3: TGTGCCAGCAACCAGGGGGCAGCGGTCGGGGAGCTGTTTTTT.

This chain joins TRBV9 and TRBJ1-2; 7 bases are shared with TRBD1. The CDR3 covers 17 residues. The V and J ends lost 3 bases and 1 base, in that order; junction bases with no gene match: 12. Per germline, CDR1 SGDLS and CDR2 YYNGEE. CDR3 in DNA: TGTGCCAGCAGCGCACCGCAGGGGGACCCGTTTAACTATGGCTACACCTTC. Translating gives CASSAPQGDPFNYGYTF.

This clone was detected many times. The chain joins TRBV4-1 to TRBJ1-2; no firm D call. Germline CDR1 reads MGHRA; CDR2 reads YSYEKL. The V gene lost 4 bases and the J gene lost 2 bases, with 11 bases spanning the gap. The CDR3 runs 14 residues. CDR3 in amino acids: CASSRGMGNYGYTF. The CDR3 DNA is TGCGCCAGCAGCCGAGGGATGGGGAACTATGGCTACACCTTC.

The chain couples TRBV27 to TRBJ1-2; no clear D. The CDR3 extends over 13 amino acids. Trimming cost V 5 bases and J 4 bases, with 11 bases left between them. CDR1 and CDR2 (germline): MNHEY, SMNVEV (reference sequence). The CDR3 DNA reads as TGTGCCAGCAGTCGAACAAGGAGCTATGGCTACACCTTC. Its translation is CASSRTRSYGYTF.

This clone was seen only a few times. This rearrangement joins TRBV7-9 to TRBJ2-1; tentatively, D is TRBD2 (6 bases). Deletions cut 4 bases from V and 3 bases from J, with 19 bases between. Germline V gene lookup returns CDR1 SEHNR and CDR2 FQNEAQ (reference sequence). The CDR3 totals 17 residues. In DNA form, the CDR3 reads TGTGCCAGCAGCTCCTCTCGACCGGGACTCCACTACAATGAGCAGTTCTTC. It specifies CASSSSRPGLHYNEQFF. Combining the CDR3 with reference TRBV7-9 and TRBJ2-1 gives the whole variable domain DTGVSQNPRHKITKRGQNVTFRCDPISEHNRLYWYRQTLGQGPEFLTYFQNEAQLEKSRLLSDRFSAERPKGSFSTLEIQRTEQGDSAMYLCASSSSRPGLHYNEQFFGPGTRLTVL.

This clone is a singleton in its sample. This chain uses TRBV19 with TRBJ1-5; D remains ambiguous. V was trimmed by 3 bases and J by 0 bases, leaving 9 bases between them. Germline assignment: CDR1 LNHDA and CDR2 SQIVND (reference sequence). This CDR3 region has 15 residues. For the CDR3, the DNA is TGTGCCAGTAGTATCTTCTCTTATAGCAATCAGCCCCAGCATTTT. Translation gives CASSIFSYSNQPQHF.

The chain links TRBV5-4 to TRBJ2-1, with 13 positions matching TRBD2. The CDR3 contains 17 residues. V lost 0 bases to trimming and J lost 9 bases; unmatched junction nucleotides: 9. Germline-derived CDR1 and CDR2 are SGHNT and YYREEE (reference sequence). The CDR3 bases are TGTGCCAGCAGCTTGGCCTTCGGACTAGCGGGAGTGAGTGAGCAGTTCTTC. This codes for CASSLAFGLAGVSEQFF.

The gene calls are TRBV7-8 and TRBJ2-3; TRBD2 aligns across 7 bases. Trimming cost V 6 bases and J 0 bases; bases outside gene matches: 12. Germline assignment: CDR1 SGHVS and CDR2 FQNEAQ. The CDR3 has 17 amino acids. The CDR3 loop is CASSFGGRSPSTDTQYF. The CDR3 bases are TGTGCCAGCAGTTTCGGGGGGAGAAGCCCTAGCACAGATACGCAGTATTTT.

The gene calls are TRBV6-6 and TRBJ1-4; TRBD1 might be the D (5 bases). Germline V gene lookup returns CDR1 MNHNY and CDR2 SVGAGI (reference sequence). The CDR3 has 16 residues. V lost 2 bases and J 4 bases, leaving 14 bases between the germline ends. CDR3 sequence reads: CASSYPGGVDNEKLFF. The DNA of the CDR3 is TGTGCCAGCAGTTACCCCGGGGGTGTGGATAATGAAAAACTGTTTTTT.

This rearrangement joins TRBV5-6 to TRBJ2-3, with TRBD2 identical over 11 bases. V shed 3 bases and J 6 bases; nucleotides not matched to a gene: 12. The CDR3 is made up of 17 amino acids. Germline CDR1 and CDR2: SGHDT and YYEEEE. The CDR3 nucleotides are TGTGCCAGCAGCTGGCTGACTAGCGGGACCACGGGGGATACGCAGTATTTT. As protein: CASSWLTSGTTGDTQYF.

The CDR3 protein is CASSPRTGTDQPQHF. The CDR3 DNA is TGTGCCAGCAGCCCGAGGACAGGGACGGATCAGCCCCAGCATTTT. The chain is built from TRBV7-8 and TRBJ1-5; TRBD1 agrees at 8 bases. J lost 5 bases, V lost 5 bases, and 8 bases had no gene match. This CDR3 has 15 amino acids. Germline lookup yields CDR1 SGHVS and CDR2 FQNEAQ.

The gene calls are TRBV19 and TRBJ2-5, with 7 bases identical to TRBD1. The V gene end was trimmed by 1 base and the J gene end by 2 bases; junction bases not matched to a gene: 4. The CDR3 consists of 15 residues. Germline V gene data show CDR1 as LNHDA and CDR2 as SQIVND (reference sequence). The CDR3 DNA is TGTGCCAGTAGTATAGGTACAGGGGTTCAAGAGACCCAGTACTTC. Translation gives CASSIGTGVQETQYF. Drawing the rest from reference TRBV19 and TRBJ2-5, the complete variable domain is DGGITQSPKYLFRKEGQNVTLSCEQNLNHDAMYWYRQDPGQGLRLIYYSQIVNDFQKGDIAEGYSVSREKKESFPLTVTSAQKNPTAFYLCASSIGTGVQETQYFGPGTRLLVL.

The V gene is TRBV7-9, the J gene TRBJ1-1, with 8 bases lining up with TRBD1. The CDR3 contains 18 residues. Per the germline V gene, CDR1 is SEHNR and CDR2 is FQNEAQ (reference sequence). The V gene end was trimmed by 5 bases and the J gene end by 3 bases; junction bases not matched to a gene: 17. The CDR3 loop is CASSQDRTGGGWDTEAFF. The CDR3 nucleotides read TGTGCCAGCAGCCAAGATAGAACAGGGGGAGGATGGGACACTGAAGCTTTCTTT.

This clone was detected once. The rearrangement uses TRBV19 and TRBJ2-7, with D possibly TRBD1 on 5 matching bases. Between the trimmed V and J ends, which lost 6 bases and 2 bases, there was a span of 11 bases. This CDR3 comprises 13 residues. The germline V gene has CDR1 LNHDA and CDR2 SQIVND (reference sequence). The CDR3 is CASSPRVTYEQYF. Written as DNA, the CDR3 is TGTGCCAGTAGCCCCAGGGTTACCTACGAGCAGTACTTC. Full variable domain (rest looked up from reference TRBV19 and TRBJ2-7): DGGITQSPKYLFRKEGQNVTLSCEQNLNHDAMYWYRQDPGQGLRLIYYSQIVNDFQKGDIAEGYSVSREKKESFPLTVTSAQKNPTAFYLCASSPRVTYEQYFGPGTRLTVT.

The chain recombines TRBV18 with TRBJ1-1, with a tentative D call TRBD1 (6 bases). This CDR3 has 14 residues. CDR1 and CDR2 (germline): KGHSH, LQKENI. Trimming stripped 4 bases from V and 3 bases from J, with 12 bases between. In DNA, the CDR3 is TGTGCCAGCTCACAAGGGACACTATACACTGAAGCTTTCTTT. Amino acids: CASSQGTLYTEAFF.

V is TRBV27 and J is TRBJ1-1; D remains unclear. V dropped 2 bases and J dropped 3 bases, with 7 bases sitting between them. The germline CDR1 and CDR2 sequences are MNHEY and SMNVEV (reference sequence). The CDR3 is 13 amino acids. Written as DNA, the CDR3 is TGTGCCAGCAGTTTAATTGTAGACACTGAAGCTTTCTTT. Amino acids: CASSLIVDTEAFF.

This clone was found a few times. This sequence joins TRBV23-1 and TRBJ1-5; tentatively, D is TRBD1 (5 bases). TRBV23-1 counts as an open reading frame of uncertain function. V lost 0 bases to trimming and J lost 2 bases, with 14 bases between them. The CDR3 has 17 amino acids. The CDR3 protein is CASSQSQGSVGNQPQHF. CDR3 DNA: TGCGCCAGCAGTCAATCTCAGGGATCGGTTGGCAATCAGCCCCAGCATTTT.

The chain uses TRBV19 and TRBJ1-2; maybe TRBD1 (5 bases). CDR3 length: 18 residues. Trimming removed 4 bases from V and 4 bases from J, with 25 bases in between. Germline assignment: CDR1 LNHDA and CDR2 SQIVND (reference sequence). CDR3 bases: TGTGCCAGTAGTACCCGGTACGGGGGACGCCGGTCAGTCTATGGCTACACCTTC. This encodes CASSTRYGGRRSVYGYTF.

The V gene is TRBV10-3, the J gene TRBJ2-3; maybe TRBD2 (6 bases). The V and J ends lost 10 bases and 0 bases respectively, with 17 bases between them. Germline CDR1 reads ENHRY; CDR2 reads SYGVKD. This CDR3 has 15 residues. This CDR3 is CATGRGGGSTDTQYF. The CDR3 nucleotides read TGTGCCACCGGGCGGGGCGGAGGAAGCACAGATACGCAGTATTTT.

This rearrangement joins TRBV2 to TRBJ1-5; the match to TRBD1 covers 9 bases. The CDR3 has 14 residues. Germline CDR1 reads SNHLY; CDR2 reads FYNNEI. V shed 5 bases, J shed 5 bases, and the junction held 4 bases outside the gene matches. The CDR3 coding sequence is TGTGCCAGCAGTCCGGGACAGGGTGATCAGCCCCAGCATTTT. Its protein is CASSPGQGDQPQHF.

J is TRBJ1-4 and V is TRBV19; a possible D gene is TRBD1 (6 bases). Germline CDR1 is LNHDA and CDR2 is SQIVND (reference sequence). This CDR3 is built from 16 residues. The V gene lost 6 bases and the J gene lost 0 bases, with 14 bases spanning the gap. The CDR3 sequence is CASSQGPSATNEKLFF. As DNA, the CDR3 is TGTGCCAGTAGCCAGGGGCCCTCTGCAACTAATGAAAAACTGTTTTTT.

The chain uses TRBV3-1 (or the pseudogene TRBV3-2) and TRBJ1-5; unclear D gene. The CDR3 totals 16 residues. Germline CDR1 reads LGHDT; CDR2 reads YNNKEL (reference sequence). V was trimmed by 4 bases and J by 6 bases, leaving 19 bases between them. CDR3 in DNA: TGTGCCAGCAGCCCCGCTCCCACCATACTTTTTCAGCCCCAGCATTTT. This gives the protein CASSPAPTILFQPQHF.

The rearrangement joins TRBV20-1 to TRBJ1-3; possibly TRBD1 for D (6 bases). Trimming cost V 3 bases and J 4 bases, with 13 bases left between them. The length of the CDR3 is 14 residues. Germline CDR1 DFQATT, CDR2 SNEGSKA (reference sequence). The chain's CDR3 is CSASQGGGGNTIYF. The CDR3, as DNA: TGCAGTGCTAGTCAAGGGGGTGGGGGAAACACCATATATTTT.